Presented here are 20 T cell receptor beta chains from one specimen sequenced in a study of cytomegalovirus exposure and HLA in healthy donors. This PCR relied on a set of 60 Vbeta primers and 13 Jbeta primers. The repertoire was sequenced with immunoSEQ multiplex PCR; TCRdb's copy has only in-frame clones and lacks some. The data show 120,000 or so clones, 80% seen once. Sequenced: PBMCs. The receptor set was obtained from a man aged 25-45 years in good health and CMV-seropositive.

The CDR3 region has the DNA TGTGCCAGCACAACTACAGGTATCTACGAGCAGTACTTC. It encodes CASTTTGIYEQYF. The chain joins TRBV18 to TRBJ2-7; D is possibly TRBD1 (5 bases). The CDR3 covers 13 residues. Per germline, CDR1 KGHSH and CDR2 LQKENI. Trimming stripped 8 bases from V and 3 bases from J, with 14 bases between.

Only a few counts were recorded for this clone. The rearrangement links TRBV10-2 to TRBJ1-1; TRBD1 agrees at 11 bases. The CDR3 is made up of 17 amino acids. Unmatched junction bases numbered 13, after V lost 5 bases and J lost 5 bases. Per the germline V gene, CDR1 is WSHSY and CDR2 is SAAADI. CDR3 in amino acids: CASSHRTGGASGTEAFF. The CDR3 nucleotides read TGCGCCAGCAGTCACAGGACAGGGGGCGCTTCTGGGACTGAAGCTTTCTTT.

The chain's CDR3 is CASSPGTGHYEQYF. Here the CDR3 DNA reads TGTGCCAGCAGTCCAGGGACAGGCCACTACGAGCAGTACTTC. The chain joins TRBV5-8 to TRBJ2-7, with 8 bases that match TRBD1. CDR3 length: 14 residues. The ends lost 5 bases at V and 3 bases at J; junction bases unmatched: 7. Germline CDR1 reads SGHTS; CDR2 reads YDEGEE.

The CDR3 loop is CASSGGGGPYEQYF. CDR3 coding DNA: TGTGCCAGCAGTGGGGGAGGCGGACCCTACGAGCAGTACTTC. V gene TRBV6-5 combines with J gene TRBJ2-7, with D tentatively TRBD2 (6 bases). Trimming removed 5 bases from V and 2 bases from J, with 13 bases in between. The CDR3 loop spans 14 amino acids. The germline CDR1 and CDR2 sequences are MNHEY and SVGAGI.

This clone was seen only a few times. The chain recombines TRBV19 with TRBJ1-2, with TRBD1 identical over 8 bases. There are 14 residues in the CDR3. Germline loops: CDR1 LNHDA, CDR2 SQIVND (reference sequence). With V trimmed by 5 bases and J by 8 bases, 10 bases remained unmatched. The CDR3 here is CASSGGQAGGGYTF. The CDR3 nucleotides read TGTGCCAGTAGTGGGGGACAGGCCGGAGGAGGCTACACCTTC.

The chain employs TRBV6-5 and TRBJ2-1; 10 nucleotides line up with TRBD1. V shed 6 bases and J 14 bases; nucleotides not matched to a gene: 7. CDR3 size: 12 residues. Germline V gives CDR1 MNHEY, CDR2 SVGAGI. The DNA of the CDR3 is TGTGCCAGCAGAGAGCCCGGGACAGGGGAGTTCTTC. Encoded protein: CASREPGTGEFF.

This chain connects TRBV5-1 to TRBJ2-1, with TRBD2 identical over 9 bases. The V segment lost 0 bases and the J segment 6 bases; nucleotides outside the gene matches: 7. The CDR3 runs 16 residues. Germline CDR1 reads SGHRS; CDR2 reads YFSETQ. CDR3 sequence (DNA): TGCGCCAGCAGCTTGGAGGTGACTAGCGGTCTCAATGAGCAGTTCTTC. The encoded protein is CASSLEVTSGLNEQFF.

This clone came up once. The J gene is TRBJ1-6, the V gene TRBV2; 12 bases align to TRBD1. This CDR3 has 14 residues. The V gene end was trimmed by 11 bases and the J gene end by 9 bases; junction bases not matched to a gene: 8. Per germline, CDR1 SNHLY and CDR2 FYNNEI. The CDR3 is CAGKGQGASSPLHF. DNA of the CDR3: TGTGCCGGAAAGGGACAGGGGGCAAGTTCACCCCTCCACTTT.

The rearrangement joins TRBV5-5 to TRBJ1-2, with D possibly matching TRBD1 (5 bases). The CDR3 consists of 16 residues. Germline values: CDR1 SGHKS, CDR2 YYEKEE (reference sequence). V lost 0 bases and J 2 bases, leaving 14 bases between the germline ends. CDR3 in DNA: TGTGCCAGCAGCTTGGCTAGGGCGGACACAAACTATGGCTACACCTTC. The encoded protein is CASSLARADTNYGYTF.

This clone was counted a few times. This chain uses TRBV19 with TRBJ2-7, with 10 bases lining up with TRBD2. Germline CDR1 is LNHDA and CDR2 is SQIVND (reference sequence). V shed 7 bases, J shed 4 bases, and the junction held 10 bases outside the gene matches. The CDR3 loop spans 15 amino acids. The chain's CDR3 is CASTYSAGGLYEQYF. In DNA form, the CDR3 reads TGTGCCAGTACTTATTCAGCGGGGGGGCTGTACGAGCAGTACTTC.

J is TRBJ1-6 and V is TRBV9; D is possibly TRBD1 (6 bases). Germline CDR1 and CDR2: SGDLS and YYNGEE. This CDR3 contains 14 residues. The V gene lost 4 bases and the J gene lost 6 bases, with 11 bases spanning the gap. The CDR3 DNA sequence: TGTGCCAGCAGCCCGACGGACAGTAATTCACCCCTCCACTTT. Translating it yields CASSPTDSNSPLHF.

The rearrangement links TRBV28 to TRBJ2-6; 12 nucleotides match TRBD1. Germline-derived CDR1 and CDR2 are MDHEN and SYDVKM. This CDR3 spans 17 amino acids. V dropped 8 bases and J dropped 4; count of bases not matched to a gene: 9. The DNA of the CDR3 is TGTGCCAGCGAGACCCGGGACAGGGGGCAAGGGGCCAACGTCCTGACTTTC. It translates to CASETRDRGQGANVLTF.

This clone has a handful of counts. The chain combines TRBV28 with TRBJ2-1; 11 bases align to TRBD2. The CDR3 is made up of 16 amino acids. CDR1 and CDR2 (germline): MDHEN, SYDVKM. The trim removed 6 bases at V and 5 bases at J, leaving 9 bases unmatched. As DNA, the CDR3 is TGTGCCAGCAGGCCCTTTAGCGGGGGGGCTGACAATGAGCAGTTCTTC. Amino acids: CASRPFSGGADNEQFF.

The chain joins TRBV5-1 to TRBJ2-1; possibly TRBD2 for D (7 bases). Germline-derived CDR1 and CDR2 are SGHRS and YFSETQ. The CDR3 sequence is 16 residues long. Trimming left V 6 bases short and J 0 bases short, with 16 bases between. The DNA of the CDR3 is TGCGCCAGCAAGGCCATGGCGGGGGCCTCCTACAATGAGCAGTTCTTC. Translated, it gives CASKAMAGASYNEQFF.

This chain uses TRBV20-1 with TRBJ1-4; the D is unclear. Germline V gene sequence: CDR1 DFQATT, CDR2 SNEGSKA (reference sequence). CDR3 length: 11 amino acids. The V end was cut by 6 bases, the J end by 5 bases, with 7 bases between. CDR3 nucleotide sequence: TGCAGTGCCTTCTTGAATGAAAAACTGTTTTTT. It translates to CSAFLNEKLFF.

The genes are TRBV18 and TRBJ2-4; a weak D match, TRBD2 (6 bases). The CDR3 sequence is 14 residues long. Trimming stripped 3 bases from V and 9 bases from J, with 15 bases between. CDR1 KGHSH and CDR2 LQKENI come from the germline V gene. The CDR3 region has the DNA TGTGCCAGCTCACCTTCCGGGACTCTGGGCATTCAGTACTTC. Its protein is CASSPSGTLGIQYF. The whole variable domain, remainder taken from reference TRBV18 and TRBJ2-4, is NAGVMQNPRHLVRRRGQEARLRCSPMKGHSHVYWYRQLPEEGLKFMVYLQKENIIDESGMPKERFSAEFPKEGPSILRIQQVVRGDSAAYFCASSPSGTLGIQYFGAGTRLSVL.

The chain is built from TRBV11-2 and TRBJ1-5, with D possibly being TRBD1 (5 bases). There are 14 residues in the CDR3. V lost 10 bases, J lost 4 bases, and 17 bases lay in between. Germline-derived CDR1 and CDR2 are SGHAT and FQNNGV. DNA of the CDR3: TGTGCCAACCCCGCCGCCGGGGGGAATCAGCCCCAGCATTTT. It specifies CANPAAGGNQPQHF.

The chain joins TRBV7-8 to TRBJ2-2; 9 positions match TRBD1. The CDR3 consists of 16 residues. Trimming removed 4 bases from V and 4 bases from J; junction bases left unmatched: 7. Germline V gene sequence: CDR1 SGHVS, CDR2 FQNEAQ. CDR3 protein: CASSSRDRVATGELFF. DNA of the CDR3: TGTGCCAGCAGCTCCCGGGACAGGGTGGCCACCGGGGAGCTGTTTTTT.

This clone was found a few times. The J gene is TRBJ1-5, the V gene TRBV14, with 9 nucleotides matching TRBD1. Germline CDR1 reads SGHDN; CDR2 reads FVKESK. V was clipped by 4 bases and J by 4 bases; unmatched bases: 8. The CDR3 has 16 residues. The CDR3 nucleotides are TGTGCCAGCAGCCCGAAACAAGACAGGGGGAATCAGCCCCAGCATTTT. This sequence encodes CASSPKQDRGNQPQHF.

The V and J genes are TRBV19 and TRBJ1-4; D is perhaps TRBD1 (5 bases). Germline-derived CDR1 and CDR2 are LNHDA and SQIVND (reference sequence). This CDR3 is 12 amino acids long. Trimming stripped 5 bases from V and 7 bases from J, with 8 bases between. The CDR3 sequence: CASSSRGEKLFF. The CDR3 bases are TGTGCCAGTAGTTCAAGGGGTGAAAAACTGTTTTTT.